This TCR beta chain was captured in a study of CD8 T cells in Susac syndrome (dated by TCRdb to the late 2010s). At the level of the whole study: Among the sequenced Susac syndrome patients, over five had clinically active disease and 8 or 9 were in clinical remission. At blood withdrawal, Susac syndrome patients were therapy-naive, treated with corticosteroids (with IVIg additionally given to some), or treated with IVIg alone. The study used repertoire sequencing to test whether antigen drove CD8+ T cell activation and differentiation in Susac syndrome.

RNA was extracted using the RNeasy kit, and about 0.45 to 1 ug of the RNA was reverse transcribed with random hexamers. TCR beta CDR3 regions were amplified with the immunoSEQ multiplex PCR assay covering 54 Vbeta and 13 Jbeta segments. To correct PCR amplification bias, a synthetic template baseline was used for both primer optimization and computational correction. The original pipeline was this. Reads were annotated to V, D and J genes per IMGT and analyzed with immunoSEQ Analyzer, keeping only productive sequences. Clonality was computed as one minus Shannon entropy normalized by log2 of the number of productive unique sequences. For each patient and control, public and private clones were evaluated within the 100 most prevalent clones. Clones were defined as Susac-specific if absent from the healthy and MS cohorts, from some 1,000 published viral clones and from other ImmuneACCESS disease sequences. The public reads were quality trimmed at Q25 with fastp and then assembled into clones with MiXCR by TCRdb, keeping productive beta chains. Rows matching on CDR3 protein sequence are summarized as one entry with the most common DNA and genes. These V and J calls rely on TCRdb rather than the paper's analysis. The sample has about 240,000 distinct CDR3 sequences on record, 95% to 97% of them singletons. Approximately 0.1% of the sample comes from the top ten.

Of note for this clonotype: Its specific antigen is unknown. Base qualities are not at hand, and no much larger clone is one base apart.

General study outcomes and caveats: In patients with Susac syndrome, the CD4+ T cell repertoire showed no detectable clonal expansion. The number of individuals in the TCR sequencing and HLA analysis was recognized as being relatively small.

Peripheral blood CD8+ and CD4+ T cells from healthy donors, Susac syndrome patients and multiple sclerosis patients were profiled using high-throughput TCR beta sequencing. The Susac syndrome patients fulfilled recently defined diagnostic criteria for either definite or probable disease. Bulk CD8+ and CD4+ T cells were purified by magnetic negative isolation, while CD8+ TEMRA cells were enriched using FACS. Blood was drawn into EDTA tubes, processed within 24 hours, and PBMCs were isolated by density gradient centrifugation. PBMCs intended for TCR sequencing were cryopreserved in liquid nitrogen and were subsequently thawed in a 37 degrees C water bath. The sorted or isolated CD4+, CD8+ and CD8+ TEMRA cells had a purity of 90% or higher. V lost 3 bases and J lost 4 bases, and the count of bases not matched to a germline gene is 1. From the cysteine up to the phenylalanine, the CDR3 has a length of 13 residues. Only CDR3 DNA remains: 39 bases, in frame from the first base. Reading the germline V gene gives CDR1 SGHTA and CDR2 FQGTGA.

This TCR came from a human donor with Susac syndrome. Input material: CD4+ T cells from PBMCs. The rearrangement joined TRBV7-3 to TRBJ1-1; the central 8 bases match TRBD1. The CDR3 region reads CASSLGQVTEAFF. The nucleotide sequence is TGTGCCAGCAGCTTGGGACAGGTCACTGAAGCTTTCTTT.